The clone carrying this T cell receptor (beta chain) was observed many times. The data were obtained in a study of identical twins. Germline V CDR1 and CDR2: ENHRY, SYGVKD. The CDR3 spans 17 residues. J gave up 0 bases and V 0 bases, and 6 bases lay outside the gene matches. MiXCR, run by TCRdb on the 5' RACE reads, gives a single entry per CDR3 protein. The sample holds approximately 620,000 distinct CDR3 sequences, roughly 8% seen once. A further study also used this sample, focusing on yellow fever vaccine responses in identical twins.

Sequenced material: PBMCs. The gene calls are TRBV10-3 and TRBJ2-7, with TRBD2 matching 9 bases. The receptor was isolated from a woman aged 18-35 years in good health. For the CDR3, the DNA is TGTGCCATCAGTGAGTCCGTTTCTAGCGGGATCTCCTACGAGCAGTACTTC. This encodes CAISESVSSGISYEQYF.